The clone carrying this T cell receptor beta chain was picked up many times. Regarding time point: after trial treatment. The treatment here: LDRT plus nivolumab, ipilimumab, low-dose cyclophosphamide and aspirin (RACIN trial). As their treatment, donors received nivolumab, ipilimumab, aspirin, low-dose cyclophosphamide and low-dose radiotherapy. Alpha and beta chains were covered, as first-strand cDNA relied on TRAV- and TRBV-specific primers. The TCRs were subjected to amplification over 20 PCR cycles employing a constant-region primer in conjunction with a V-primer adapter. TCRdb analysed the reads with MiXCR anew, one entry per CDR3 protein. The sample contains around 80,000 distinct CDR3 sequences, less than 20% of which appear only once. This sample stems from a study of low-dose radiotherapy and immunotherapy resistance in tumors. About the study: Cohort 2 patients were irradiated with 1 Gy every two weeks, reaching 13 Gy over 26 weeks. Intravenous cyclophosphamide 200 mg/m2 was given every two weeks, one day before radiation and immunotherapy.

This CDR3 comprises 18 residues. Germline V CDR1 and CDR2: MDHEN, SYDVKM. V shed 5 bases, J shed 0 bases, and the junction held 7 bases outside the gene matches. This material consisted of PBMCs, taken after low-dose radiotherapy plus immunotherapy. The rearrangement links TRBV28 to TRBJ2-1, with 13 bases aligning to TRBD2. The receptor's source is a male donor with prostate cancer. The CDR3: CASSGLAGEGSSYNEQFF. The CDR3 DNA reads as TGTGCCAGCAGTGGACTAGCGGGGGAGGGCAGCTCCTACAATGAGCAGTTCTTC.